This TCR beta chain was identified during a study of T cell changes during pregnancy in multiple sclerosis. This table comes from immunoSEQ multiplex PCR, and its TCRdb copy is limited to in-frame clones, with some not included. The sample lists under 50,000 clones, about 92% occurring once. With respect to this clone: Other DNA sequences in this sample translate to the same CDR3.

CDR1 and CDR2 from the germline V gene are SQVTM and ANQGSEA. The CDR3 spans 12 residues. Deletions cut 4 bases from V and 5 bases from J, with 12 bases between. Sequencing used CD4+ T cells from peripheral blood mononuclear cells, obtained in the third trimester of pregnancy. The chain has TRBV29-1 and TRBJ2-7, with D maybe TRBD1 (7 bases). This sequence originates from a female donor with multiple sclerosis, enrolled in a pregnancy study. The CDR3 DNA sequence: TGCAGCGTTGGCCAGGGGGGAGACGAGCAGTACTTC. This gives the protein CSVGQGGDEQYF.